This T cell receptor beta chain was retrieved from a study of blood T cell repertoires in COVID-19. Germline CDR1 reads LGHNA; CDR2 reads YNFKEQ. With 0 bases clipped from V and 4 bases from J, the junction kept 11 bases outside the gene matches. The CDR3 has 17 amino acids. TCRdb's table, derived via immunoSEQ multiplex PCR, lists solely in-frame clones and lacks some. This sample has some 300,000 clones, with around 92% found just once. The chain combines TRBV4-2 with TRBJ1-2; 7 bases are a match to TRBD1. Material for sequencing was PBMCs or T cells enriched from blood (not recorded which). This TCR came from a woman younger than 45 who had recovered from COVID-19. CDR3 DNA sequence: TGTGCCAGCAGCCAAGAGGGAACAGGGGCCCCTTTCTATGGCTACACCTTC. Translating it yields CASSQEGTGAPFYGYTF.